What follows describes a single T cell receptor (beta chain). The antigen is undetermined. The table came from immunoSEQ multiplex PCR; TCRdb's copy has only in-frame clones and leaves some out. This sample carries roughly 24,000 clones, roughly 90% of them seen once, and the ten largest clones take around 1.1%. This sample was included in a study of T cells in localized non-small cell lung cancer. The germline CDR1 and CDR2 sequences are MNHNS and SASEGT. The CDR3 is 13 amino acids. V lost 1 base and J 12 bases, leaving 10 bases between the germline ends. Overall study results and limits: Sequencing covered just one tumor region, so heterogeneity cannot be ruled out. Uninvolved adjacent lung had higher T cell clonality than tumor and all other tissues.

Source: peripheral blood, taken before any cancer treatment. The chain employs TRBV6-1 and TRBJ1-6; D gene ambiguous. The receptor comes from a woman between 35 and 70 years old with stage I lung adenocarcinoma. CDR3 loop: CASSEGQGLPLHF. The DNA of the CDR3 is TGTGCCAGCAGTGAAGGCCAAGGGTTACCCCTCCACTTT.